The clone carrying this TCR beta chain appeared a few times. Losses at the gene ends were 3 bases for V and 3 bases for J; bases not matched to a gene: 5. CDR1 is DFQATT, CDR2 SNEGSKA, per germline (reference sequence). This CDR3 contains 14 residues. This sample was taken from a study of response to subunit inactivated influenza vaccine. A single record per CDR3 protein comes from TCRdb applying MiXCR to the RT-PCR reads. The sample has around 850,000 distinct CDR3 sequences, approximately 17% seen once. This sequence originates from a man aged 50 to 59 who received an inactivated influenza vaccine. The chain carries TRBV20-1 and TRBJ2-1; the match to TRBD1 covers 7 bases. Specimen: PBMCs from blood, collected around 5 days after vaccination. CDR3: CSASEGANYNEQFF. As DNA, the CDR3 is TGCAGTGCTAGTGAGGGGGCTAACTACAATGAGCAGTTCTTC.